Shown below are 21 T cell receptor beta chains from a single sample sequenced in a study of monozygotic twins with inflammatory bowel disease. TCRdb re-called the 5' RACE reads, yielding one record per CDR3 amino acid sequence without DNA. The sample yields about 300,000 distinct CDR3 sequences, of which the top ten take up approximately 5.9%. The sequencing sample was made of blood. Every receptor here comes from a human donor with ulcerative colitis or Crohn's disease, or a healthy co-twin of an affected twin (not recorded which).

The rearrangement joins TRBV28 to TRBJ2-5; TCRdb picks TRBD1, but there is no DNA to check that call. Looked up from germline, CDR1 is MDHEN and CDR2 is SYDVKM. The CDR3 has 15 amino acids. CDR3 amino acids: CASSFFRDNQETQYF.

Here the CDR3 reads CASSKSQDGYNSPLHF. The V call is TRBV21-1, the J call TRBJ1-6. TRBV21-1 is listed as a pseudogene. This CDR3 is built from 16 residues.

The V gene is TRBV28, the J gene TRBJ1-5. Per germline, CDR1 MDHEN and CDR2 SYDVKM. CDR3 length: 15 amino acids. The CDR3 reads CASSLSGPGNQPQHF.

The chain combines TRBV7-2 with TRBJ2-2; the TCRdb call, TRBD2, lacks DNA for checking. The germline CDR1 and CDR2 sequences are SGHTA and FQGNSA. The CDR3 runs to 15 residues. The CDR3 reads CASSSQGPDTGELFF.

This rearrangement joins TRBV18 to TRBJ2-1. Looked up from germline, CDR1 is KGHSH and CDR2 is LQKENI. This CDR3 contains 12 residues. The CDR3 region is CASSPLQRIPFF.

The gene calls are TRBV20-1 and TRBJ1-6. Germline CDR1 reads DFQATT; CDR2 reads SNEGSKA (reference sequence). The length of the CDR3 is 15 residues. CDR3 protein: CSARWEGAYNSPLHF.

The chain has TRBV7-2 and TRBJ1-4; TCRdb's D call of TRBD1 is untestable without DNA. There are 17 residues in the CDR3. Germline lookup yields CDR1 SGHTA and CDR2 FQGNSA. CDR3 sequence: CASSSRPRGQTNEKLFF.

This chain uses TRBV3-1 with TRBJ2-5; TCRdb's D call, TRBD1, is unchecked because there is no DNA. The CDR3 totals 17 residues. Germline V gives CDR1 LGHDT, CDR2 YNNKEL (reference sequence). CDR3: CASSREPIGGVQETQYF.

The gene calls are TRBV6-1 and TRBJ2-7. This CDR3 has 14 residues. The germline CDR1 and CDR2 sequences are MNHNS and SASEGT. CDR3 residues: CASKLIGVASEQYF.

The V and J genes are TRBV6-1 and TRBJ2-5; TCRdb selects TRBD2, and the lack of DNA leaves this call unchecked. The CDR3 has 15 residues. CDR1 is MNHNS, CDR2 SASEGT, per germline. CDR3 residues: CASRPGLAGIETQYF.

CDR3 residues: CASSQDSPDSNEKLFF. The chain carries TRBV4-3 and TRBJ1-4; there is no DNA to check the TCRdb D call of TRBD1. The V gene's germline CDR1 is LGHNA and CDR2 YSLEER. The CDR3 has 16 residues.

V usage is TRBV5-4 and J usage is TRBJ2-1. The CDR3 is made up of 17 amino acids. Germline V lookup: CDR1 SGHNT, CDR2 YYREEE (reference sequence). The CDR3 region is CASSSLPKHRSYNEQFF.

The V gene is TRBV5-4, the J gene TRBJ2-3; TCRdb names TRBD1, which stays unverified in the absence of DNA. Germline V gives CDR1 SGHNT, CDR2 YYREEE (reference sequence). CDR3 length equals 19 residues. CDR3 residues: CASSLGVFARGFGTDTQYF.

CDR3 sequence: CASSLASGQGGHEQYF. The V call is TRBV7-9, the J call TRBJ2-7; TCRdb indicates TRBD1, and absent DNA this call remains unverified. Germline CDR1 SEHNR, CDR2 FQNEAQ (reference sequence). The CDR3 has 16 residues.

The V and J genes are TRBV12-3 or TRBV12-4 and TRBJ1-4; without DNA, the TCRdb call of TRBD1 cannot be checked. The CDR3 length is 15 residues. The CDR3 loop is CASSSRTASNEKLFF.

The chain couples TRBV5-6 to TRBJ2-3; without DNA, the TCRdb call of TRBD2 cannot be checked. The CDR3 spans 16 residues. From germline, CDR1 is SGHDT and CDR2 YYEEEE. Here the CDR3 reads CASSFSGTEFTDTQYF.

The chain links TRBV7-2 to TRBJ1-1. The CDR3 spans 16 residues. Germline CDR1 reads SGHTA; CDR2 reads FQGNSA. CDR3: CASSLNKGTEDTEAFF.

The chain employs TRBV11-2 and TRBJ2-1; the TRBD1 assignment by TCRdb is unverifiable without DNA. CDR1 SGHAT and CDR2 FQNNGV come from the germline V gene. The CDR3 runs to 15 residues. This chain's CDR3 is CASSLARDSATEQFF.

The CDR3 protein is CSARDLRAAEDTQYF. V gene TRBV20-1 combines with J gene TRBJ2-3; with no DNA, the TCRdb D assignment of TRBD2 cannot be verified. Germline CDR1 DFQATT, CDR2 SNEGSKA (reference sequence). This CDR3 is 15 amino acids long.

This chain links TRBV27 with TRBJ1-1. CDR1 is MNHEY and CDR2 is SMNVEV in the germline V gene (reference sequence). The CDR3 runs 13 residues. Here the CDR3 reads CASRRTGNTEAFF.

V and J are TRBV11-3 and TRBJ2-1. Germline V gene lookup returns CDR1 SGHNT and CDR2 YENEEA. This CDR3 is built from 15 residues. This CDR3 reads CASSLDGSSYNEQFF.